This T cell receptor (beta chain) was documented in a study of T cells in Graves' hyperthyroidism and ophthalmopathy. This clonotype was detected only a few times. The V and J ends lost 6 bases and 2 bases, in that order; junction bases with no gene match: 4. In germline, CDR1 is LNHDA, CDR2 SQIVND (reference sequence). The CDR3 is 13 residues long. RNA transcripts yielded amplified TCR beta CDR3 regions. Using the HTBI primer set, a first-round RT-PCR was run on the TCR CDR3. TCRdb passed the multiplex PCR reads through MiXCR, listing each CDR3 protein once. The table shows around 530,000 distinct CDR3 sequences, with 15% to 20% occurring only once.

The source material was blood. V usage is TRBV19 and J usage is TRBJ2-7; 7 bases match TRBD1. The TCR sequence derives from a woman between 18 and 30 years old with Graves' ophthalmopathy. In nucleotides, the CDR3 is TGTGCCAGTAGGGACGACAGGGCCTACGAGCAGTACTTC. Its translation is CASRDDRAYEQYF.